The rows below give T cell receptor beta chains drawn from one sample of a study of CD8+ T cells in alopecia areata. Some clones are missing from TCRdb's copy, which holds only in-frame ones; the method was immunoSEQ multiplex PCR. The sample includes some 130,000 clones, around 53% of them seen just once. Here the sequenced sample was CD4+ T cells sorted from blood, taken at week 4, from a patient treated with tofacitinib. These receptors were taken from a human donor with alopecia areata. The CDR3 runs from the conserved cysteine through the conserved F or W. The D gene is left open where the match is weak. Clone size, where shown, is once, few, many, or a class for clones that have expanded.

v_call,j_call,d_call,clone_size,cdr3_aa,cdr3_nt
TRBV25-1,TRBJ2-5,TRBD1,few,CATWDRVKETQYF,TGTGCCACCTGGGACAGGGTAAAGGAGACCCAGTACTTC
TRBV29-1,TRBJ2-7,.,.,CSVVRRGASYEQYF,TGCAGCGTTGTTCGGCGGGGAGCATCCTACGAGCAGTACTTC
TRBV29-1,TRBJ1-2,.,.,CSVSDSPGYGYTF,TGCAGCGTCTCGGACAGCCCCGGCTATGGCTACACCTTC
TRBV27,TRBJ1-1,.,.,CASSFEGAHTEAFF,TGTGCCAGCAGTTTTGAGGGCGCCCACACTGAAGCTTTCTTT
TRBV5-4,TRBJ2-6,.,.,CASGVRAGANVLTF,TGTGCCAGCGGCGTGAGGGCTGGGGCCAACGTCCTGACTTTC
TRBV30,TRBJ2-3,TRBD1,.,CAWTGGSTDTQYF,TGTGCCTGGACAGGGGGCTCGACAGATACGCAGTATTTT
TRBV11-1,TRBJ2-1,TRBD2,few,CASSLGGSPRYNEQFF,TGTGCCAGCAGCTTAGGCGGGAGCCCAAGATACAATGAGCAGTTCTTC
TRBV5-1,TRBJ2-1,.,.,CASSLGGISSYNEQFF,TGCGCCAGCAGCTTGGGGGGGATAAGCTCCTACAATGAGCAGTTCTTC
TRBV5-1,TRBJ1-2,.,.,CASSLDVFLTDGYGYTF,TGCGCCAGCAGCTTAGATGTATTTTTAACAGACGGGTATGGCTACACCTTC
TRBV7-2,TRBJ2-1,.,few,CASRELKQRFSYNEQFF,TGTGCCAGCAGAGAACTAAAACAGCGGTTCTCCTACAATGAGCAGTTCTTC
TRBV30,TRBJ2-4,.,.,CAWSEWLAKNIQYF,TGTGCCTGGAGTGAATGGCTAGCCAAAAACATTCAGTACTTC
TRBV11-2,TRBJ1-1,.,.,CASSANRDTAGNTEAFF,TGTGCCAGCAGCGCCAACCGGGACACCGCAGGGAACACTGAAGCTTTCTTT
TRBV30,TRBJ1-4,.,.,CACPGRMDEKLFF,TGTGCCTGCCCGGGACGGATGGATGAAAAACTGTTTTTT
TRBV5-4,TRBJ2-4,.,few,CASSGAGIGNIQYF,TGTGCCAGCAGTGGGGCCGGGATCGGGAACATTCAGTACTTC
TRBV6-1,TRBJ1-1,.,few,CASSVTSGGTEAFF,TGTGCCAGCAGTGTTACCTCCGGGGGAACTGAAGCTTTCTTT
TRBV6-5,TRBJ2-7,TRBD1,.,CASSSTGGGSYEQYF,TGTGCCAGCAGTTCCACAGGGGGAGGCTCCTACGAGCAGTACTTC
TRBV18,TRBJ2-7,TRBD1,once,CASSPGTGGYEQYF,TGTGCCAGCTCACCAGGGACAGGGGGGTACGAGCAGTACTTC
TRBV6-5,TRBJ2-1,.,few,CASSYRNEQFF,TGTGCCAGCAGTTACCGGAATGAGCAGTTCTTC
TRBV2,TRBJ1-4,.,few,CASSGWRSLEGLFF,TGTGCCAGCAGTGGTTGGCGCTCGCTAGAGGGGCTGTTTTTT
TRBV5-1,TRBJ1-1,.,.,CASSLGVGEAFF,TGCGCCAGCAGCTTGGGGGTGGGTGAAGCTTTCTTT
TRBV30,TRBJ1-1,.,.,CACLQNTEAFF,TGTGCCTGCTTACAGAACACTGAAGCTTTCTTT
TRBV2,TRBJ2-2,.,.,CASRGTPGELFF,TGTGCCAGCAGGGGAACGCCCGGGGAGCTGTTTTTT
TRBV23-1,TRBJ2-5,.,few,CASSQPRDSIRRTPAQQYF,TGCGCCAGCAGTCAACCCCGGGACTCCATTAGGCGGACTCCCGCTCAGCAGTACTTC
TRBV9,TRBJ2-2,TRBD1,.,CASSAGQYTGELFF,TGTGCCAGCAGCGCGGGACAGTACACCGGGGAGCTGTTTTTT
TRBV29-1,TRBJ2-1,TRBD1,.,CSVRGTGENHNEQFF,TGCAGCGTGAGGGGGACAGGAGAAAATCACAATGAGCAGTTCTTC
TRBV2,TRBJ2-2,.,.,CASNPRGDTGELFF,TGTGCCAGCAACCCGAGAGGCGACACCGGGGAGCTGTTTTTT
TRBV4-2,TRBJ2-1,.,.,CASSQVGAEGSNEQFF,TGTGCCAGCAGCCAAGTAGGAGCGGAGGGGTCCAATGAGCAGTTCTTC
TRBV19,TRBJ1-5,TRBD1,.,CASTPGTGPNQPQHF,TGTGCCAGTACCCCCGGGACAGGGCCCAATCAGCCCCAGCATTTT
TRBV27,TRBJ2-6,.,.,CASSFLISGANVLTF,TGTGCCAGCAGTTTTCTCATCTCTGGGGCCAACGTCCTGACTTTC